The following is a T cell receptor (beta chain) sequence with its context. Its antigen is unidentified. RNA extraction gave at least 5 micrograms of total RNA per sample. The record originates from a study of blood T cells in healthy people across ages. Study overall: With template switching, about one barcoded beta molecule was captured per two T cells.

CDR3 length: 15 residues. After removal of 2 bases from V and 4 bases from J, the junction contained 9 bases not matched to a gene. CDR1 and CDR2 (germline): DFQATT, SNEGSKA (reference sequence). Study-level results: Possibly, changes in expanded clonotypes were confounded because donor CMV status was unknown. Researchers said unsorted PBMCs prevented a conclusive naive versus antigen-experienced comparison.

A sample-barcoded 5' primer and a J-beta primer mix were used in a second PCR of roughly 6 to 12 cycles. TCRdb re-called the 5' RACE reads through MiXCR, storing one row per CDR3 protein. Of about 690,000 distinct CDR3 sequences in the sample, roughly 43% were seen once. The sample was blood. This TCR derives from a man of 80 years or more in good health. The chain recombines TRBV20-1 with TRBJ2-3; the match to TRBD1 covers 7 bases. The CDR3 loop is CSARKTSTGSDTQYF. The CDR3 region has the DNA TGCAGTGCTAGAAAAACCTCGACAGGGTCAGATACGCAGTATTTT.